These 28 T cell receptor beta chains were all obtained from the same sample, sequenced in a study of cytomegalovirus exposure and HLA in healthy donors (dated by TCRdb to about 2017). Library preparation used the immunoSEQ multiplex PCR assay. The multiplex PCR relied on a mix of 60 forward primers for TCR Vbeta segments and 13 reverse primers for TCR Jbeta segments. The clones in this table, taken by TCRdb from immuneACCESS, are in-frame only. Not every clone is retained; where verified, under half of the shortfall comes from an unresolved V gene, and the cause of the rest is unknown. For this sample the table gives over 130,000 clones, of which about 60% were detected only once. Of the sample, roughly 7% falls within the top ten clones. The sequenced sample was PBMCs. All receptors derive from an older woman in good health and CMV-seropositive.

CDR3 amino acids: CAWSRRDGYTF. CDR3 DNA: TGTGCCTGGAGTAGAAGAGATGGCTACACCTTC. The J gene is TRBJ1-2, the V gene TRBV30; D is unclear. In germline, CDR1 is GTSNPN, CDR2 SVGIG (reference sequence). Trimming removed 2 bases at V and 6 bases at J, with 7 bases between. This CDR3 has 11 residues.

This clone was seen a handful of times. The chain employs TRBV19 and TRBJ2-1; 7 bases map to TRBD2. Trimming cost V 3 bases and J 1 base; bases outside gene matches: 3. Per germline, CDR1 LNHDA and CDR2 SQIVND (reference sequence). CDR3 length: 15 amino acids. The CDR3 DNA follows: TGTGCCAGTAGTATTGGCGGGAGATCCTACAATGAGCAGTTCTTC. The encoded protein is CASSIGGRSYNEQFF.

V gene TRBV9 combines with J gene TRBJ2-3; TRBD2 matches 10 bases. CDR1 SGDLS and CDR2 YYNGEE come from the germline V gene. Trimming cost V 3 bases and J 2 bases; bases outside gene matches: 3. The CDR3 covers 15 residues. The CDR3: CASSEREGYTDTQYF. The DNA for the CDR3 is TGTGCCAGCAGCGAGCGGGAGGGGTACACAGATACGCAGTATTTT.

There are a few counts of this clone. This chain links TRBV6-5 with TRBJ1-1, with a possible D match to TRBD1 (5 bases). V was pared by 0 bases and J by 4 bases, with 15 bases between. The length of the CDR3 is 16 residues. Germline loops: CDR1 MNHEY, CDR2 SVGAGI. The CDR3 coding sequence is TGTGCCAGCAGTTACTCCTCCGGGACTTTGAGCACTGAAGCTTTCTTT. Encoded protein: CASSYSSGTLSTEAFF.

The chain is built from TRBV19 and TRBJ1-1; no clear D. The germline V gene encodes CDR1 LNHDA and CDR2 SQIVND (reference sequence). Trimming removed 5 bases from V and 1 base from J, with 5 bases in between. This CDR3 is built from 12 residues. CDR3 region: CASSWQNTEAFF. The CDR3 region has the DNA TGTGCCAGTAGTTGGCAGAACACTGAAGCTTTCTTT.

In its sample, this clone was seen a few times. The chain couples TRBV11-2 to TRBJ2-4, with 8 positions matching TRBD1. This CDR3 contains 15 residues. The germline CDR1 and CDR2 sequences are SGHAT and FQNNGV. V trimming: 3 bases; J trimming: 7 bases; junction bases outside the gene matches: 8. CDR3 amino acids: CASSLDGQGWNIQYF. As DNA, the CDR3 is TGTGCCAGCAGCTTGGACGGACAGGGATGGAACATTCAGTACTTC.

The chain uses TRBV11-2 and TRBJ2-7; D is unclear. The V and J ends lost 4 bases and 3 bases respectively, with 7 bases between them. The V gene's germline CDR1 is SGHAT and CDR2 FQNNGV. The CDR3 has 12 residues. The CDR3: CASSSRNYEQYF. CDR3 DNA sequence: TGTGCCAGCAGCTCGCGGAACTACGAGCAGTACTTC.

The rearrangement joins TRBV5-1 to TRBJ2-2; 7 nucleotides line up with TRBD2. Per germline, CDR1 SGHRS and CDR2 YFSETQ. The CDR3 sequence is 17 residues long. The trim removed 4 bases at V and 4 bases at J, leaving 13 bases unmatched. The CDR3 DNA reads as TGCGCCAGCAGCCCTAGCTTCCGACCGGGGGGCACCGGGGAGCTGTTTTTT. This encodes CASSPSFRPGGTGELFF.

This clone was found a few times. The V and J genes are TRBV28 and TRBJ1-5, with TRBD1 as a possible D gene (5 bases). From germline, CDR1 is MDHEN and CDR2 SYDVKM. This CDR3 is built from 14 residues. The V end was cut by 4 bases, the J end by 2 bases, with 9 bases between. CDR3 region: CASSWSGGNQPQHF. CDR3 coding DNA: TGTGCCAGCAGTTGGTCGGGGGGCAATCAGCCCCAGCATTTT.

The rearrangement links TRBV19 to TRBJ1-5; D remains ambiguous. The V gene lost 3 bases and the J gene lost 3 bases, with 9 bases spanning the gap. The CDR3 spans 14 residues. Germline values: CDR1 LNHDA, CDR2 SQIVND (reference sequence). CDR3 DNA: TGTGCCAGTAGTATTAGAGGGTTCAATCAGCCCCAGCATTTT. The encoded protein is CASSIRGFNQPQHF.

This clone has only a few counts. The gene calls are TRBV10-3 and TRBJ2-1, with D possibly TRBD2 on 6 matching bases. Trimming cost V 10 bases and J 6 bases, with 19 bases left between them. CDR3 length: 14 amino acids. Germline V gene data show CDR1 as ENHRY and CDR2 as SYGVKD. The CDR3 here is CASSTPIGGNEQFF. The CDR3 DNA follows: TGTGCCAGTTCGACGCCGATCGGGGGCAATGAGCAGTTCTTC.

The V gene is TRBV4-3, the J gene TRBJ2-7; TRBD2 matches at 7 bases. Germline V gene lookup returns CDR1 LGHNA and CDR2 YSLEER. V dropped 1 base and J dropped 2; count of bases not matched to a gene: 2. The CDR3 length is 14 residues. As DNA, the CDR3 is TGCGCCAGCAGCCAAGGACGGGAGGCCTACGAGCAGTACTTC. Its translation: CASSQGREAYEQYF.

The CDR3 DNA sequence: TGTGCCAGCAGAAGTGGCGGGGGGCCCGGCGGGGAGCTGTTTTTT. Protein sequence: CASRSGGGPGGELFF. The chain carries TRBV6-5 and TRBJ2-2; TRBD2 matches at 8 bases. Germline CDR1 reads MNHEY; CDR2 reads SVGAGI. V lost 6 bases and J lost 7; bases outside the gene matches: 10. The CDR3 contains 15 residues.

This clone turned up a few times. The chain uses TRBV6-5 and TRBJ1-1; 7 bases line up with TRBD1. With 6 bases clipped from V and 2 bases from J, the junction kept 6 bases outside the gene matches. The germline CDR1 and CDR2 sequences are MNHEY and SVGAGI. The CDR3 consists of 14 residues. The CDR3 sequence is CASRTTGFNTEAFF. The CDR3 DNA is TGTGCCAGCAGAACGACAGGGTTCAACACTGAAGCTTTCTTT.

V usage is TRBV2 and J usage is TRBJ1-2, with 7 bases that match TRBD1. This CDR3 spans 17 amino acids. In germline, CDR1 is SNHLY, CDR2 FYNNEI. With 5 bases clipped from V and 7 bases from J, the junction kept 19 bases outside the gene matches. The CDR3 nucleotides are TGTGCCAGCAGTTTAAGACAGGGAAAAAATGGAATGGCTGGCTACACCTTC. Translated, it gives CASSLRQGKNGMAGYTF.

Notes on this clone: The same CDR3 arises from other DNA sequences in this sample as well. V usage is TRBV5-4 and J usage is TRBJ2-5; D gene unclear. This CDR3 comprises 13 residues. The germline gives CDR1 SGHNT, CDR2 YYREEE (reference sequence). V lost 2 bases and J 4 bases, leaving 9 bases between the germline ends. CDR3 bases: TGTGCCAGCAGCTTCCTACCTCGAGAGACCCAGTACTTC. Translating it yields CASSFLPRETQYF.

CDR3 in DNA: TGTGCCAGCAGCCAAAGGCAGGGAGGTTATGGCTACACCTTC. Amino acid sequence: CASSQRQGGYGYTF. The gene calls are TRBV13 and TRBJ1-2, with D possibly being TRBD1 (5 bases). The V end lost 5 bases, the J end lost 5 bases, and 15 bases lay between the germline ends. The CDR3 contains 14 residues. Looked up from germline, CDR1 is PRHDT and CDR2 is FYEKMQ (reference sequence).

As to this clone: The sample contains more than one DNA sequence encoding this CDR3. This rearrangement joins TRBV28 to TRBJ2-1, with 11 bases aligning to TRBD2. Germline CDR1 MDHEN, CDR2 SYDVKM. The CDR3 runs to 15 residues. The J segment lost 4 bases and the V segment lost 6 bases, leaving 5 bases of the junction unmatched. The CDR3 bases are TGTGCCAGCAGCCTAGCGGGAGGATTGTACAATGAGCAGTTCTTC. Its protein product is CASSLAGGLYNEQFF.

This chain uses TRBV18 with TRBJ2-5; D is ambiguous. The V end was cut by 4 bases, the J end by 1 base, with 7 bases between. Looked up from germline, CDR1 is KGHSH and CDR2 is LQKENI. The CDR3 has 13 amino acids. This CDR3 reads CASSLRVQETQYF. As DNA, the CDR3 is TGTGCCAGCTCACTCCGGGTCCAAGAGACCCAGTACTTC.

The V call is TRBV6-5, the J call TRBJ2-7; no firm D call. The CDR3 covers 12 residues. Deletions cut 6 bases from V and 2 bases from J, with 8 bases between. Germline V gene data show CDR1 as MNHEY and CDR2 as SVGAGI. Here the CDR3 DNA reads TGTGCCAGCAGAGCCACCACCTACGAGCAGTACTTC. The encoded protein is CASRATTYEQYF.

This clone was recorded only once. The chain recombines TRBV7-3 with TRBJ2-1, with 7 bases that match TRBD2. Germline V gives CDR1 SGHTA, CDR2 FQGTGA. V lost 1 base and J lost 9; bases outside the gene matches: 6. The CDR3 has 14 residues. The CDR3: CASSLSPASGEQFF. The DNA of the CDR3 is TGTGCCAGCAGCTTAAGCCCCGCTAGCGGTGAGCAGTTCTTC.

The chain joins TRBV9 to TRBJ2-2; 8 bases are shared with TRBD2. The CDR3 sequence is 14 residues long. Trimming at V came to 4 bases and at J to 7 bases, leaving 6 bases not matched to a gene. Germline-derived CDR1 and CDR2 are SGDLS and YYNGEE. DNA for the CDR3: TGTGCCAGCAGCCCGAGCGGGGGAATCGGGGAGCTGTTTTTT. Translation: CASSPSGGIGELFF.

The table lists this clone with a few counts. The CDR3 reads CASSSPSGRAFSTDTQYF. DNA of the CDR3: TGTGCCAGCAGCTCTCCCTCTGGGAGGGCCTTTAGCACAGATACGCAGTATTTT. This chain joins TRBV7-9 and TRBJ2-3; 7 positions agree with TRBD2. V trimming: 4 bases; J trimming: 0 bases; junction bases outside the gene matches: 13. The germline gives CDR1 SEHNR, CDR2 FQNEAQ (reference sequence). The CDR3 spans 18 residues.

This rearrangement joins TRBV27 to TRBJ1-1; 9 nucleotides match TRBD1. Germline lookup yields CDR1 MNHEY and CDR2 SMNVEV (reference sequence). The CDR3 is 15 residues long. With 5 bases clipped from V and 2 bases from J, the junction kept 6 bases outside the gene matches. The CDR3 region has the DNA TGTGCCAGCAGTATACTGACAGGGGGTAACACTGAAGCTTTCTTT. Residues: CASSILTGGNTEAFF.

This rearrangement joins TRBV11-2 to TRBJ1-3; 8 bases map to TRBD1. Per germline, CDR1 SGHAT and CDR2 FQNNGV. V shed 5 bases and J 2 bases; nucleotides not matched to a gene: 8. This CDR3 is 16 amino acids long. CDR3 sequence: CASSRAPGQAGNTIYF. CDR3 nucleotide sequence: TGTGCCAGCAGCCGAGCTCCGGGACAGGCTGGAAACACCATATATTTT. Full variable domain (outside the CDR3, taken from reference TRBV11-2 and TRBJ1-3): EAGVAQSPRYKIIEKRQSVAFWCNPISGHATLYWYQQILGQGPKLLIQFQNNGVVDDSQLPKDRFSAERLKGVDSTLKIQPAKLEDSAVYLCASSRAPGQAGNTIYFGEGSWLTVV.

The gene calls are TRBV6-6 and TRBJ1-1, with 9 bases identical to TRBD1. V trimming: 8 bases; J trimming: 1 base; junction bases outside the gene matches: 11. Germline values: CDR1 MNHNY, CDR2 SVGAGI (reference sequence). The CDR3 length is 16 residues. As DNA, the CDR3 is TGTGCCAGCGCTCTCCGGGACAGGGTTAGGAACACTGAAGCTTTCTTT. Protein product: CASALRDRVRNTEAFF.

The sample holds a few counts of this clone. The chain combines TRBV5-6 with TRBJ2-7, with 9 bases lining up with TRBD1. CDR1 is SGHDT and CDR2 is YYEEEE in the germline V gene. The CDR3 covers 15 residues. Trimming took 3 bases from V and 4 from J; bases not matched to a gene: 8. The CDR3 region is CASSSPGTGQYEQYF. In DNA form, the CDR3 reads TGTGCCAGCAGCTCTCCCGGGACAGGGCAGTACGAGCAGTACTTC.

V and J are TRBV7-9 and TRBJ2-3; 8 positions match TRBD1. The CDR3 extends over 15 amino acids. Unmatched junction bases numbered 1, after V lost 2 bases and J lost 0 bases. In germline, CDR1 is SEHNR, CDR2 FQNEAQ (reference sequence). The CDR3 spells CASSLQGASTDTQYF. Written as DNA, the CDR3 is TGTGCCAGCAGCTTACAGGGGGCAAGCACAGATACGCAGTATTTT. Supplemented by reference TRBV7-9 and TRBJ2-3, the full variable domain reads DTGVSQNPRHKITKRGQNVTFRCDPISEHNRLYWYRQTLGQGPEFLTYFQNEAQLEKSRLLSDRFSAERPKGSFSTLEIQRTEQGDSAMYLCASSLQGASTDTQYFGPGTRLTVL.